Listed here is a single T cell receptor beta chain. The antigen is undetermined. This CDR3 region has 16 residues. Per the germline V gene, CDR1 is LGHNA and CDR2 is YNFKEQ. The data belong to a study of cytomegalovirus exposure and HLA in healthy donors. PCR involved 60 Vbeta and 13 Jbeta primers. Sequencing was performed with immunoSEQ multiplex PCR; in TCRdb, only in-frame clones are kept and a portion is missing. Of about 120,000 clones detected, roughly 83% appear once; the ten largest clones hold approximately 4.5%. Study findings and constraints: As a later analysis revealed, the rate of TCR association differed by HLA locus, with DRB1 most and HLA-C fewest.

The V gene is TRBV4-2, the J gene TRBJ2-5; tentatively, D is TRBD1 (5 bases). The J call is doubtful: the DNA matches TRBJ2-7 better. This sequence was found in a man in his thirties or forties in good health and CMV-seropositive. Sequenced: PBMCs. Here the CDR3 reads CASSQGQSTSFYEQYF. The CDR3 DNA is TGTGCCAGCAGCCAAGGACAGAGCACTTCGTTCTACGAGCAGTACTTC.